This T cell receptor beta chain emerged from a study of beta chain features in type 1 diabetes (dated by TCRdb to between 2017 and 2018). About the full investigation: Patients and healthy donors did not differ in mean age, gender distribution, total cell number or subset yield. A total of just under 110,000,000 sorted cells were examined across all samples, and RNA yield correlated strongly with the number of cells per subset. The study compared TCRB repertoires of sorted circulating CD4+ T cell subsets between recently diagnosed type 1 diabetes patients and matched healthy donors. Regulatory and stem cell-like memory subsets were isolated from only 8 patients and roughly eight healthy donors, whereas naive and central memory subsets came from all 30 or so donors. What the work shows at the level of the full study, not this receptor alone: Naive, central memory and regulatory TCRB repertoires appeared more similar among patients than among healthy donors. In all four CD4+ subsets, TCRB CDR3 length was moderately but significantly shorter in type 1 diabetes patients. Because small numbers of individuals were included in the HLA sub-analyses, any influence of HLA type on TCRB rearrangement was left unresolved. Because cDNA rather than genomic DNA was sequenced, highly expressing activated cells could have been over-represented, although no difference in activation and CD3 levels was found between groups. PCR may preferentially amplify shorter templates, but because patient and control samples were amplified and corrected together, any resulting skew would affect both groups equally. At VDJ recombination sites, type 1 diabetes patients had fewer insertions and more deleted nucleotides, which implies abnormalities in thymic rearrangement.

As concerns this clone: Its binding antigen is unknown. Base qualities are not provided; no much larger clone lies one nucleotide away.

The germline V gene gives CDR1 as SQVTM and CDR2 as ANQGSEA. V trim: 2 bases; J trim: 5 bases; unmatched bases: 6. From the cysteine through the phenylalanine, the CDR3 covers 14 amino acids. The DNA shown is the 42-base CDR3, in frame from base 1. The entire isolated RNA was reverse transcribed using the High Capacity cDNA Reverse Transcription Kit, and thus expressed TCRB transcripts were sequenced. Deep immunoSEQ sequencing was performed on naive, central memory and regulatory T cell samples, with an average of roughly 3.5 million total reads per sample. Sorted cells were lysed in RLT buffer, and RNA was extracted using DNase-treated RNeasy Micro or Mini kits according to cell number. To prevent cross-contamination, each cell subset was processed individually, whereas patient and healthy donor samples were processed jointly. Using the immunoSEQ multiplex PCR, TCRB sequences were amplified from cDNA into 87-bp fragments spanning the CDR3 region. The amplicons were sequenced using the Illumina HiSeq platform. The paper's processing steps were these. Synthetic template baselines were used to correct PCR bias computationally, reads within Hamming distance 2 were collapsed, and singletons that could not be merged were discarded. By aligning reads against IMGT, V, D and J genes, CDR3 length, and insertions or deletions at six rearrangement sites were assigned. Clonotype counts were normalized to sorted cell number within each subset before computing true diversity and Gini coefficients with the tcR R package. The overlap coefficient, calculated on TCRB nucleotide sequences, was used to measure repertoire sharing. TCRdb holds this immuneACCESS table with in-frame rearrangements only. Some clones are missing; in checked studies, unresolved V genes explain under half, and the rest has no known cause. Clone size and V and J calls were adopted from that table, with D and trimming inferred from the DNA. Recorded for this sample are about 180,000 clones; 7.5% to 8.5% of them occurred a single time. In total, the top ten clones hold roughly 0.5% of the sample.

A single peripheral blood draw of approximately 100 mL on average was collected from each donor into heparinised tubes. A BD FACSAria II and a panel including CD45RO, CCR7, CD25, CD127, CD95 and CD27 were used to sort naive, central memory, regulatory and stem cell-like memory CD4+ T cells. A purity above 95% was achieved for all sorted populations. Right away, PBMCs were isolated by Lymphoprep density gradient centrifugation and were stained directly, with no culture step. Samples were stained and sorted in pairs, with one healthy donor and one patient per experiment, so that batch effects were minimized.

Sequencing input: central memory CD4+ T cells from blood. The clonotype originates from a man younger than 35 with type 1 diabetes. Recombination linked TRBV29-1 to TRBJ2-7; TRBD1 agrees with 10 junctional bases. CDR3 protein: CSVELGTGDNEQYF. The DNA is TGCAGCGTTGAACTGGGGACAGGGGACAACGAGCAGTACTTC.